Following are 5 T cell receptor beta chains from one sample sequenced in a study of Graves' ophthalmopathy and Graves' hyperthyroidism (dated 2018 in TCRdb). Sequenced using an Illumina HiSeq 2000. TCR beta CDR3 regions were amplified from RNA transcripts for repertoire sequencing. HTBI primers and the Qiagen OneStep RT-PCR kit were used in a first-round RT-PCR, which was followed by a second-round multiplex PCR, size selection and purification. TCRdb reprocessed the public reads (quality trimming at Q25 with fastp, clone calling with MiXCR) and kept in-frame beta chains. Entries are consolidated by CDR3 protein sequence, retaining the most common genes and DNA. The sample table records hundreds of thousands of distinct CDR3 sequences; about 41% of these occur just once. Jointly, the top ten make up under 3.5% of the sample. Sequencing input: peripheral blood. Source of these receptors: an adult man with Graves' ophthalmopathy.

The chain employs TRBV6-6 and TRBJ2-2; tentatively, D is TRBD2 (6 bases). CDR1 and CDR2 from the germline V gene are MNHNY and SVGAGI (reference sequence). The CDR3 is 16 residues long. V dropped 8 bases and J dropped 1 base, with 17 bases sitting between them. This CDR3 reads CASGNRDWVNTGELFF. In nucleotides, the CDR3 is TGTGCCAGCGGGAACCGGGACTGGGTGAACACCGGGGAGCTGTTTTTT.

About this clonotype itself: At one of its ends the junction is not consistent with the germline gene, which may arise from a read error. J is TRBJ2-5 and V is TRBV10-3; the match to TRBD2 covers 13 bases. The CDR3 extends over 16 amino acids. The germline V gene has CDR1 ENHRY and CDR2 SYGVKD. CDR3: CASSVRLAGGRETQYF. The CDR3 coding sequence is TGTGCCAGCAGTGTTAGACTAGCGGGAGGCCGGGAGACCCAGTACTTC.

The V gene is TRBV10-3, the J gene TRBJ1-1; possibly TRBD1 for D (6 bases). The V end was cut by 6 bases, the J end by 3 bases, with 14 bases between. The CDR3 spans 14 residues. The germline gives CDR1 ENHRY, CDR2 SYGVKD. CDR3 DNA: TGTGCCATCAGAAGACAGGACAGCTACACTGAAGCTTTCTTT. The encoded protein is CAIRRQDSYTEAFF.

Remarks on this clonotype: At one boundary the junction diverges from the germline segment, which might be a read error. The V gene is TRBV7-6, the J gene TRBJ2-5; D is perhaps TRBD1 (6 bases). Germline lookup yields CDR1 SGHVS and CDR2 FNYEAQ. This CDR3 has 12 amino acids. This chain's CDR3 is CASSLDRSDQYF. Here the CDR3 DNA reads TGTGCCAGCAGTTTAGACAGGTCGGACCAGTACTTC.

This sequence joins TRBV5-1 and TRBJ2-6, with D possibly being TRBD1 or TRBD2 (6 bases each). This CDR3 comprises 16 residues. Per germline, CDR1 SGHRS and CDR2 YFSETQ. The germline V and J ends were trimmed by 0 bases and 1 base, with 8 bases remaining between them. The CDR3 bases are TGCGCCAGCAGCTTGGCGGGGGCGTCTGGGGCCAACGTCCTGACTTTC. As protein: CASSLAGASGANVLTF.